This T cell receptor (beta chain) was recovered during a study of blood T cell repertoires in COVID-19 (dated by TCRdb to 2018 to 2021). Study-level background: Samples covering the acute and convalescent phases of COVID-19 were provided by collaborators in the United States, Italy and Spain. The material from the prospective study consisted of cDNA or gDNA derived from T cells, B-cell-depleted T cells, or PBMCs. Deeply sampled blood TCRbeta repertoires from subjects exposed to, actively infected with, or recovered from COVID-19 were included in the dataset. Nearly every sample came with metadata listing a de-identified subject ID, COVID-19 status, age in years and sex. The samples were drawn from the first 160 participants of the ongoing ImmuneRACE study and from some 1,300 subjects provided by 6 global collaborators. Where available, HLA class I and class II types were obtained from metadata supplied by the sample provider rather than from assay-based typing. The repertoires were released in a freely available public database intended as a resource for research on the immune response to SARS-CoV-2.

The full study reports these points: The quantity of clinical and demographic metadata differed by source and by participant and was supplied without curation.

Collaborating institutions collected whole blood in K2EDTA tubes following their own protocols. For TCRbeta analysis, collaborators shipped samples as frozen whole blood, isolated PBMCs, or DNA extracted from either of those sample types. TCRbeta CDR3 regions were amplified from genomic DNA using the immunoSEQ Assay, a bias-controlled multiplex PCR. The study's own analysis went as follows. Within the assay, amplification of reference gene primers was used to estimate how many nucleated cells each sample contained. To quantify the absolute abundance of each unique TCRbeta CDR3 rearrangement, sequence reads were collapsed and filtered. Productive Simpson clonality was computed per sample as the square root of Simpson's diversity index over productive rearrangements. The immuneACCESS repertoire file appears here via TCRdb, limited to in-frame rearrangements. These files lack a portion of the clones; in checked studies, under half of the deficit traces to unresolved V genes, and the cause of the others is not known. V and J calls and clone size are as listed in that table; D and trimming were resolved from the DNA. Counted in this sample were 45,000 to 55,000 clones; roughly 86% of them appeared once. The top ten constitute roughly 10% of the sample.

Details on this clone: The antigen it binds to is not known. The sample holds no much larger clone one base away, and base qualities are not on file.

Spanning cysteine to phenylalanine, the CDR3 consists of 16 amino acids. The kept DNA is CDR3 alone, 48 bases in frame from the first base. The germline V end is reduced by 0 bases and the J end by 6 bases; junction bases left unmatched: 5. As encoded in the germline V gene (reference sequence), CDR1 is SEHNR while CDR2 is FQNEAQ. The sequence came from a man aged 70 or older with active COVID-19. Sequenced: peripheral blood. The chain was built from TRBV7-9 and TRBJ2-3; 11 bases in the junction line up with TRBD2. The sequence in DNA is TGTGCCAGCAGCTTAGCTAGCGGGGGGGCCTCTGATACGCAGTATTTT. It translates as CASSLASGGASDTQYF.